What follows are 25 T cell receptor beta chains derived from one specimen sequenced in a study of post-analysis software for immune sequencing data. Study-wide results and caveats: The study found TRBV5-6, TRBV5-1 and TRBV20-1 among 4 or 5 TRBV segments more frequent in patients than controls.

No cognate antigen is known for these TCRs. Unique molecular identifiers tagged the TCR beta cDNA libraries. MiXCR was run by TCRdb on the PCR reads, yielding one entry per CDR3 protein. This repertoire shows about half a million distinct CDR3 sequences, about a third found once; its top ten account for 4.5% to 7.5%. Sequencing was carried out using blood. The source is a girl under 18 with multiple sclerosis.

The sample holds a few counts of this clonotype. The chain uses TRBV3-1 and TRBJ1-2, with a weak D call TRBD1 (5 bases). V was shortened by 0 bases and J by 7 bases, with 12 bases between the two germline ends. This CDR3 spans 14 amino acids. The germline gives CDR1 LGHDT, CDR2 YNNKEL (reference sequence). In DNA, the CDR3 is TGTGCCAGCAGCCAAGATCATTCCGGGGGTGGCTACACCTTC. Translation: CASSQDHSGGGYTF.

The chain has TRBV6-6 and TRBJ2-1, with unresolved D. CDR3 length: 15 residues. Trimming took 0 bases from V and 2 from J, leaving 8 bases between them. Germline V gene lookup returns CDR1 MNHNY and CDR2 SVGAGI (reference sequence). This chain's CDR3 is CASSYSWGTYNEQFF. CDR3 coding DNA: TGTGCCAGCAGTTACTCATGGGGAACCTACAATGAGCAGTTCTTC.

J is TRBJ2-4 and V is TRBV27; D is uncertain. Germline-derived CDR1 and CDR2 are MNHEY and SMNVEV (reference sequence). The CDR3 is 18 amino acids. Trimming stripped 0 bases from V and 0 bases from J, with 15 bases between. Written as DNA, the CDR3 is TGTGCCAGCAGTTTATCGGCCATTGGTTCACTAGCCAAAAACATTCAGTACTTC. Translated, it gives CASSLSAIGSLAKNIQYF.

This sequence joins TRBV7-8 and TRBJ2-1; 9 nucleotides line up with TRBD2. This CDR3 has 16 amino acids. Germline trimming cut 1 base from V and 2 bases from J; bases unmatched to any gene: 3. Germline assignment: CDR1 SGHVS and CDR2 FQNEAQ. The CDR3 loop is CASSLGGGATYNEQFF. CDR3 coding DNA: TGTGCCAGCAGCTTAGGCGGGGGGGCGACCTACAATGAGCAGTTCTTC.

The V and J genes are TRBV29-1 and TRBJ2-7, with 9 bases matching TRBD1. This CDR3 has 13 amino acids. Unmatched junction bases numbered 6, after V lost 6 bases and J lost 3 bases. Germline CDR1 is SQVTM and CDR2 is ANQGSEA. The DNA for the CDR3 is TGCAGCGTATCGGGACAGGGATGCTACGAGCAGTACTTC. Protein: CSVSGQGCYEQYF.

The chain uses TRBV10-2 and TRBJ1-3; D unresolved. V lost 3 bases and J 0 bases, leaving 9 bases between the germline ends. This CDR3 has 15 amino acids. In germline, CDR1 is WSHSY, CDR2 SAAADI. Written as DNA, the CDR3 is TGCGCCAGCAGTGACCCCGCAGGCTCTGGAAACACCATATATTTT. Translated, it gives CASSDPAGSGNTIYF.

The chain recombines TRBV28 with TRBJ2-7, with D maybe TRBD2 (6 bases). The CDR3 loop spans 15 amino acids. Trimming pared 5 bases from V and 0 bases from J, leaving 14 bases between. Germline V gene data show CDR1 as MDHEN and CDR2 as SYDVKM. CDR3 sequence (DNA): TGTGCCAGCAGTGCCGGGGGACGGAGCTCCTACGAGCAGTACTTC. It translates to CASSAGGRSSYEQYF.

This chain links TRBV4-1 with TRBJ2-1, with D possibly being TRBD2 (5 bases). The V end was cut by 1 base, the J end by 8 bases, with 15 bases between. The CDR3 has 15 residues. Germline V gives CDR1 MGHRA, CDR2 YSYEKL. The CDR3 here is CASSQAGEGFDEQFF. Written as DNA, the CDR3 is TGCGCCAGCAGCCAAGCGGGCGAGGGTTTCGATGAGCAGTTCTTC.

J is TRBJ2-6 and V is TRBV6-6, with no clear D. There are 17 residues in the CDR3. The V gene lost 2 bases and the J gene lost 0 bases, with 11 bases spanning the gap. Germline V gene data show CDR1 as MNHNY and CDR2 as SVGAGI (reference sequence). CDR3 protein: CASSYPDVLSGANVLTF. The DNA for the CDR3 is TGTGCCAGCAGTTACCCAGATGTCCTCTCTGGGGCCAACGTCCTGACTTTC.

The rearrangement uses TRBV4-1 and TRBJ2-1, with D uncertain. Germline V gene lookup returns CDR1 MGHRA and CDR2 YSYEKL. The V end lost 0 bases, the J end lost 0 bases, and 12 bases lay between the germline ends. The CDR3 is 17 residues long. CDR3 in amino acids: CASSQDRVGISYNEQFF. Written as DNA, the CDR3 is TGCGCCAGCAGCCAAGATCGGGTAGGGATCTCCTACAATGAGCAGTTCTTC.

The CDR3 sequence is CASSLARQAGTEAFF. CDR3 nucleotides: TGCGCCAGCAGCTTGGCCCGCCAGGCGGGCACTGAAGCTTTCTTT. The chain recombines TRBV5-1 with TRBJ1-1; D is uncertain. There are 15 residues in the CDR3. Trimming left V 0 bases short and J 4 bases short, with 13 bases between. The V gene's germline CDR1 is SGHRS and CDR2 YFSETQ.

This clonotype was recorded a few times. The CDR3 protein is CASSRGTLAKNIQYF. DNA for the CDR3: TGTGCCAGCAGTAGGGGGACGTTAGCCAAAAACATTCAGTACTTC. The chain has TRBV6-2 or TRBV6-3 and TRBJ2-4; D may be TRBD1 (6 bases). The CDR3 has 15 residues. V was pared by 5 bases and J by 0 bases, with 11 bases between. Germline assignment: CDR1 MNHEY and CDR2 SVGEGT.

The rearrangement joins TRBV15 to TRBJ1-1, with a tentative D call TRBD1 (5 bases). The V gene's germline CDR1 is LNHNV and CDR2 YYDKDF (reference sequence). V was pared by 4 bases and J by 6 bases, with 9 bases between. The CDR3 is 12 residues long. CDR3 coding DNA: TGTGCCACCAGCAAAGCGGGGGCTGAAGCTTTCTTT. This translates into CATSKAGAEAFF.

V is TRBV28 and J is TRBJ1-6; D is unclear. CDR3 size: 13 residues. V gave up 8 bases and J gave up 10 bases, with 15 bases separating them. Per germline, CDR1 MDHEN and CDR2 SYDVKM. The CDR3 region has the DNA TGTGCCAGCGCCAACCGGCGTAGATCACCCCTCCACTTT. It encodes CASANRRRSPLHF.

V is TRBV12-3 or TRBV12-4 and J is TRBJ2-1; no reliable D call. This CDR3 is 11 amino acids long. The V gene lost 10 bases and the J gene lost 9 bases, with 13 bases spanning the gap. CDR3 DNA sequence: TGTGCCACCCGATTCCTCAGTGAGCAGTTCTTC. This sequence encodes CATRFLSEQFF.

The CDR3: CSAPDGRSYNEQFF. The CDR3 DNA follows: TGCAGTGCTCCTGACGGGCGCTCCTACAATGAGCAGTTCTTC. The chain has TRBV20-1 and TRBJ2-1; D is undetermined. V shed 5 bases and J shed 0 bases, with 11 bases lying between them. Germline lookup yields CDR1 DFQATT and CDR2 SNEGSKA (reference sequence). The CDR3 is 14 amino acids.

The chain has TRBV3-1 and TRBJ1-2; unclear D gene. With 4 bases removed from V and 5 bases from J, the gap between germline ends came to 17 bases. CDR3 length: 15 residues. In germline, CDR1 is LGHDT, CDR2 YNNKEL (reference sequence). The CDR3 spells CASSPRSFGGYGYTF. CDR3 coding DNA: TGTGCCAGCAGCCCTAGGAGTTTTGGAGGATATGGCTACACCTTC.

V usage is TRBV10-3 and J usage is TRBJ2-2, with a weak D call TRBD2 (7 bases). The CDR3 has 17 amino acids. Looked up from germline, CDR1 is ENHRY and CDR2 is SYGVKD. V dropped 3 bases and J dropped 5 bases, with 19 bases sitting between them. The CDR3 spells CAISESIAGALTGELFF. CDR3 sequence (DNA): TGTGCCATCAGTGAATCAATCGCGGGGGCGCTAACCGGGGAGCTGTTTTTT.

This clonotype has just a few counts. J is TRBJ2-7 and V is TRBV20-1; D not certain. CDR1 DFQATT and CDR2 SNEGSKA come from the germline V gene (reference sequence). The CDR3 extends over 13 amino acids. V was shortened by 4 bases and J by 7 bases, with 17 bases between the two germline ends. The CDR3 protein is CSATGPREGEQYF. CDR3 bases: TGCAGTGCTACTGGGCCCCGAGAAGGGGAGCAGTACTTC.

This chain uses TRBV4-2 with TRBJ1-2; the match to TRBD1 covers 7 bases. Germline V gene lookup returns CDR1 LGHNA and CDR2 YNFKEQ. This CDR3 spans 15 amino acids. The trim removed 0 bases at V and 4 bases at J, leaving 5 bases unmatched. The CDR3 nucleotides are TGTGCCAGCAGCCAAGATCGAGGGGACAGCTATGGCTACACCTTC. Its protein is CASSQDRGDSYGYTF.

The gene calls are TRBV20-1 and TRBJ2-1, with 8 positions matching TRBD1. Germline CDR1 reads DFQATT; CDR2 reads SNEGSKA (reference sequence). The ends lost 6 bases at V and 10 bases at J; junction bases unmatched: 8. The CDR3 consists of 12 residues. Here the CDR3 DNA reads TGCAGTGCGGATCCCGGGACAGGCGAGCAGTTCTTC. It encodes CSADPGTGEQFF.

A note on this clonotype: At one boundary the junction diverges from the germline segment, which might be a read error. This sequence joins TRBV5-1 and TRBJ2-3; D possibly corresponds to TRBD1 (5 bases). Germline V CDR1 and CDR2: SGHRS, YFSETQ. The CDR3 extends over 14 amino acids. The CDR3 bases are TGCGCCAGCAGCCTCCGACAGAGCACAGATACGCGGTATTTT. Amino acid sequence: CASSLRQSTDTRYF.

The chain couples TRBV2 to TRBJ2-3; 8 bases agree with TRBD2. J was trimmed by 3 bases and V by 5 bases; bases with no gene match: 16. The CDR3 loop spans 18 amino acids. Germline values: CDR1 SNHLY, CDR2 FYNNEI. This chain's CDR3 is CASSQNLSRRGATDTQYF. As DNA, the CDR3 is TGTGCCAGCAGTCAGAACCTCTCTAGGCGGGGGGCGACAGATACGCAGTATTTT. Together with reference TRBV2 and TRBJ2-3, the CDR3 gives the full variable domain: EPEVTQTPSHQVTQMGQEVILRCVPISNHLYFYWYRQILGQKVEFLVSFYNNEISEKSEIFDDQFSVERPDGSNFTLKIRSTKLEDSAMYFCASSQNLSRRGATDTQYFGPGTRLTVL.

This chain joins TRBV20-1 and TRBJ2-3, with 10 bases fitting TRBD1. This CDR3 region has 14 residues. V lost 3 bases, J lost 1 base, and 1 base stayed unmatched. The V gene's germline CDR1 is DFQATT and CDR2 SNEGSKA (reference sequence). Here the CDR3 DNA reads TGCAGTGCTAGCGACAGGGGGCGCACAGATACGCAGTATTTT. Translating gives CSASDRGRTDTQYF.

This chain joins TRBV29-1 and TRBJ1-2, with D tentatively TRBD1 (6 bases). The V end lost 8 bases, the J end lost 7 bases, and 11 bases lay between the germline ends. The germline V gene encodes CDR1 SQVTM and CDR2 ANQGSEA. The CDR3 contains 10 residues. The CDR3 coding sequence is TGCAGCACTGACAGGCGTGGCTACACCTTC. Protein: CSTDRRGYTF.